This TCR beta chain emerged from a study of blood T cell repertoires in COVID-19 (dated by TCRdb to the early 2020s). As for the study more broadly: Collaborator samples came from the United States, Italy and Spain and covered acute and convalescent phases of COVID-19. A de-identified subject ID, COVID-19 status, age in years and sex were almost always included in the sample metadata. The repertoires were released in a freely available public database intended as a resource for research on the immune response to SARS-CoV-2. Subjects who had been exposed to COVID-19, were actively infected with it, or had recovered from it provided the deeply sampled blood TCRbeta repertoires that made up the dataset. Samples were obtained from the ongoing ImmuneRACE study (first 160 participants) and from approximately 1,200 subjects provided by 6 global collaborators. Where available, HLA class I and class II types were taken from metadata supplied by the sample provider and were not determined by assay-based typing. The prospective study material was composed of cDNA or gDNA derived from T cells, B-cell-depleted T cells, or PBMCs.

Concerning this clone itself: Its antigen is unknown. Base qualities are not recorded, but no much larger clone differs from it by a single base.

Each collaborating institution followed its own protocols to collect whole blood in K2EDTA tubes. Collaborator samples were shipped for TCRbeta analysis as frozen whole blood, isolated PBMCs, or DNA extracted from either sample type. TCRbeta CDR3 regions were amplified from genomic DNA using the immunoSEQ Assay, a bias-controlled multiplex PCR. The source study handled its data this way. Within the assay, amplification of reference gene primers was used to estimate how many nucleated cells each sample contained. To quantify the absolute abundance of each unique TCRbeta CDR3 rearrangement, sequence reads were collapsed and filtered. Productive Simpson clonality was computed per sample as the square root of Simpson's diversity index over productive rearrangements. TCRdb limited this immuneACCESS table to in-frame rearrangements with V and J called. A share of clones is missing; checked studies link under half to unresolved V genes, and the rest is unexplained. V, J and clone size are those of that table, while D and trimming were read from the DNA. Within this sample are about 200,000 clones, with more than 75% of them counted one time only. The ten largest account for roughly 3% of the sample.

The investigation overall reported the following: Clinical and demographic metadata were provided uncurated, with the amount varying by source and participant.

The CDR3 goes from the cysteine to the phenylalanine over 15 residues. The kept DNA is CDR3 alone, 45 bases in frame from the first base. Reading the germline V gene gives CDR1 SGHRS and CDR2 YFSETQ. V is shortened by 0 bases, J by 1 base, and the region joining them spans 8 bases. This receptor was obtained from a man in his sixties with acute or convalescent COVID-19. Sequencing was done on a sample of peripheral blood. The V gene is TRBV5-1 and the J gene is TRBJ2-1, with the identity of the D gene unclear. The DNA is TGCGCCAGCAGCTTGGAGGTAGCTTCCTACAATGAGCAGTTCTTC. Its coded protein is CASSLEVASYNEQFF.